These 15 T cell receptor beta chains originate from one sample sequenced in a study of CD8 T cells in Susac syndrome (dated by TCRdb to about 2019). Libraries were made using the immunoSEQ multiplex PCR assay. RNA was extracted with the RNeasy kit and about 0.5 to 1 ug was reverse transcribed using random hexamers. The public reads were quality trimmed at Q25 with fastp and then assembled into clones with MiXCR by TCRdb, keeping productive beta chains. Rows with one shared CDR3 protein collapse into an entry with the most common genes and DNA. The sample table lists 150,000 to 200,000 distinct CDR3 sequences, about 94% of them with a count of one. Roughly 0.1% of the sample is in the top ten clones. Material for sequencing was CD4+ T cells from PBMCs. The receptors shown here come from a human donor with multiple sclerosis.

Here the CDR3 reads CASTDGGGGNQPQHF. CDR3 nucleotide sequence: TGTGCCAGTACCGATGGAGGGGGAGGAAATCAGCCCCAGCATTTT. V gene TRBV19 combines with J gene TRBJ1-5; D possibly corresponds to TRBD1 (6 bases). CDR1 is LNHDA, CDR2 SQIVND, per germline (reference sequence). The V gene lost 7 bases and the J gene lost 4 bases, with 17 bases spanning the gap. The CDR3 runs 15 residues.

The chain links TRBV30 to TRBJ2-3, with D perhaps TRBD1 or TRBD2 (5 bases each). V gave up 3 bases and J gave up 0 bases, with 10 bases separating them. This CDR3 contains 14 residues. The V gene's germline CDR1 is GTSNPN and CDR2 SVGIG (reference sequence). DNA of the CDR3: TGTGCCTGGAGATGGGGACCCAGCACAGATACGCAGTATTTT. Translated, it gives CAWRWGPSTDTQYF.

The chain has TRBV3-1 and TRBJ2-2; D assignment may be TRBD1 or TRBD2 (5 bases each). V was clipped by 7 bases and J by 0 bases, with 24 bases between them. The germline CDR1 and CDR2 sequences are LGHDT and YNNKEL (reference sequence). The CDR3 has 19 residues. As DNA, the CDR3 is TGTGCCAGCACCAGAATTTTTGCGGGTTCAGGGACGAACACCGGGGAGCTGTTTTTT. Its translation is CASTRIFAGSGTNTGELFF.

The rearrangement uses TRBV3-1 and TRBJ1-5; a possible D gene is TRBD1 (6 bases). V lost 5 bases and J lost 4, with 12 bases in between. This CDR3 has 14 residues. Germline V CDR1 and CDR2: LGHDT, YNNKEL (reference sequence). For the CDR3, the DNA is TGTGCCAGCAGCATCGGACAGTGGAATCAGCCCCAGCATTTT. Protein: CASSIGQWNQPQHF.

J is TRBJ2-7 and V is TRBV6-5; tentative D call: TRBD2 (6 bases). The V and J ends lost 2 bases and 3 bases respectively, with 14 bases between them. Germline-derived CDR1 and CDR2 are MNHEY and SVGAGI. There are 15 residues in the CDR3. CDR3 DNA sequence: TGTGCCAGCAGTTACAATGGGGGGTTGGTCTACGAGCAGTACTTC. This gives the protein CASSYNGGLVYEQYF.

This sequence joins TRBV2 and TRBJ2-7; TRBD1 matches at 9 bases. This CDR3 comprises 14 residues. Germline CDR1 SNHLY, CDR2 FYNNEI. Losses at the gene ends were 5 bases for V and 0 bases for J; bases not matched to a gene: 2. The CDR3 protein is CASSRDRVSYEQYF. Written as DNA, the CDR3 is TGTGCCAGCAGTCGGGACAGGGTCTCCTACGAGCAGTACTTC.

This chain links TRBV3-1 with TRBJ2-7, with TRBD1 matching over 7 bases. The CDR3 covers 16 residues. Per the germline V gene, CDR1 is LGHDT and CDR2 is YNNKEL (reference sequence). Trimming took 4 bases from V and 4 from J; bases not matched to a gene: 13. CDR3 nucleotide sequence: TGTGCCAGCAGCCCCCATACAGGGGCTATTTGGTACGAGCAGTACTTC. This encodes CASSPHTGAIWYEQYF.

The chain couples TRBV7-2 to TRBJ2-3; 10 bases fit TRBD2. Looked up from germline, CDR1 is SGHTA and CDR2 is FQGNSA. This CDR3 has 15 residues. Trimming at V came to 4 bases and at J to 5 bases, leaving 6 bases not matched to a gene. The CDR3 DNA reads as TGTGCCAGCAGCTCTAGCGGGGGAAGCGGAGATACGCAGTATTTT. Translation: CASSSSGGSGDTQYF.

V gene TRBV3-1 combines with J gene TRBJ1-1, with no clear D. In germline, CDR1 is LGHDT, CDR2 YNNKEL (reference sequence). This CDR3 region has 13 residues. Between the trimmed V and J ends, which lost 0 bases and 1 base, there was a span of 3 bases. CDR3 protein: CASSQEGNTEAFF. CDR3 bases: TGTGCCAGCAGCCAAGAGGGGAACACTGAAGCTTTCTTT.

The CDR3 loop is CASSQTTGAEAFF. In DNA form, the CDR3 reads TGTGCCAGCAGTCAAACGACAGGGGCTGAAGCTTTCTTT. This chain joins TRBV28 and TRBJ1-1, with 8 bases identical to TRBD1. The V segment lost 5 bases and the J segment 6 bases; nucleotides outside the gene matches: 5. CDR1 is MDHEN, CDR2 SYDVKM, per germline. The CDR3 has 13 amino acids.

There are a few counts of this clonotype. This chain links TRBV27 with TRBJ1-2; D gene unclear. The V end lost 2 bases, the J end lost 0 bases, and 7 bases lay between the germline ends. Germline CDR1 reads MNHEY; CDR2 reads SMNVEV (reference sequence). The CDR3 spans 14 residues. This CDR3 is CASSLRESNYGYTF. The CDR3 coding sequence is TGTGCCAGCAGTTTAAGGGAGTCTAACTATGGCTACACCTTC.

The V gene is TRBV2, the J gene TRBJ2-2, with D perhaps matching TRBD1 (6 bases). Germline values: CDR1 SNHLY, CDR2 FYNNEI. CDR3 length: 14 amino acids. Deletions cut 8 bases from V and 4 bases from J, with 14 bases between. CDR3 sequence: CASRDTSGTGELFF. DNA of the CDR3: TGTGCCAGCCGGGACACGTCGGGCACCGGGGAGCTGTTTTTT.

The chain is built from TRBV7-3 and TRBJ1-1, with 8 nucleotides matching TRBD1. Germline V CDR1 and CDR2: SGHTA, FQGTGA. Trimming at V came to 3 bases and at J to 6 bases, leaving 3 bases not matched to a gene. The CDR3 spans 13 residues. The CDR3, as DNA: TGTGCCAGCAGCTTGCAGGGGGCGTCTGAAGCTTTCTTT. This translates into CASSLQGASEAFF.

This clonotype was detected once. The J gene is TRBJ1-5, the V gene TRBV4-1; 8 bases agree with TRBD1. V lost 10 bases and J lost 11; bases outside the gene matches: 13. Germline CDR1 and CDR2: MGHRA and YSYEKL. The CDR3 consists of 13 residues. This CDR3 is CAIPRQGFEAQHF. The CDR3 DNA reads TGCGCCATCCCGAGACAGGGGTTTGAGGCCCAGCATTTT.

The V gene is TRBV4-1, the J gene TRBJ2-1; 16 bases fit TRBD2. Germline V gene sequence: CDR1 MGHRA, CDR2 YSYEKL. This CDR3 is built from 17 residues. Trimming cost V 4 bases and J 7 bases; bases outside gene matches: 7. The chain's CDR3 is CASSLGTGLAGGNEQFF. Written as DNA, the CDR3 is TGCGCCAGCAGCCTAGGAACGGGACTAGCGGGAGGGAATGAGCAGTTCTTC.